This passage covers 5 T cell receptor beta chains from one sample sequenced in a study of T-cell reconstitution after alpha-beta-depleted transplantation in children. Molecular barcoding with unique molecular identifiers was used for the TCRbeta library. TCRdb re-called the PCR reads through MiXCR, storing one row per CDR3 protein. The data hold 60,000 to 100,000 distinct CDR3 sequences, with 15% to 20% observed a single time. This specimen consisted of PBMCs, mostly from graft donor cells, obtained 360 days after TCRalphabeta/CD19-depleted stem cell transplant. The receptor source for this set is a male patient aged 2-9 years who had a stem cell transplant for acute lymphoblastic leukemia, so the T cells may come from the graft donor.

The V gene is TRBV7-9, the J gene TRBJ2-1, with TRBD2 identical over 11 bases. This CDR3 is 15 amino acids long. Unmatched junction bases numbered 10, after V lost 9 bases and J lost 6 bases. Germline V lookup: CDR1 SEHNR, CDR2 FQNEAQ (reference sequence). CDR3 region: CASPTSSGRPNEQFF. CDR3 nucleotides: TGTGCCAGTCCCACCTCTAGCGGGAGGCCCAATGAGCAGTTCTTC.

The chain combines TRBV6-5 with TRBJ2-4, with no clear D. The CDR3 is 15 amino acids. Trimming took off 0 bases at V and 4 bases at J, with 10 bases between the two ends. The germline V gene encodes CDR1 MNHEY and CDR2 SVGAGI. Written as DNA, the CDR3 is TGTGCCAGCAGTTACTCTAGGGTCACTAAAAACATTCAGTACTTC. Translating gives CASSYSRVTKNIQYF.

This clonotype has ten or more counts. V is TRBV5-1 and J is TRBJ2-1, with TRBD2 matching over 7 bases. J gave up 3 bases and V 4 bases, and 7 bases lay outside the gene matches. Germline V gives CDR1 SGHRS, CDR2 YFSETQ. This CDR3 contains 15 residues. The CDR3 region is CASSVTWGGYNEQFF. DNA of the CDR3: TGCGCCAGCAGCGTGACCTGGGGGGGCTACAATGAGCAGTTCTTC.

The V call is TRBV20-1, the J call TRBJ2-1, with D perhaps matching TRBD1 or TRBD2 (5 bases each). Germline values: CDR1 DFQATT, CDR2 SNEGSKA (reference sequence). The CDR3 extends over 11 amino acids. The V and J ends lost 4 bases and 12 bases respectively, with 13 bases between them. The CDR3 loop reads CSATRQSGQFF. The CDR3 region has the DNA TGCAGTGCTACAAGACAGAGCGGGCAGTTCTTC.

The CDR3 nucleotides are TGTGCCAGCAGCTTAGTCCCAGGGACTAATACTTACAATGAGCAGTTCTTC. Protein: CASSLVPGTNTYNEQFF. The chain couples TRBV7-6 to TRBJ2-1, with 7 nucleotides matching TRBD2. The CDR3 loop spans 17 amino acids. J gave up 4 bases and V 1 base, and 10 bases lay outside the gene matches. Germline V gene data show CDR1 as SGHVS and CDR2 as FNYEAQ.